The 18 T cell receptor beta chains below all came from one sample that was sequenced in a study of lymphopenia after photon versus proton radiotherapy. The assay was immunoSEQ multiplex PCR, and TCRdb's table has in-frame clones only and misses some. The table has roughly 45,000 clones, 85% seen once. The sample was peripheral blood, taken from a patient treated with photon-based radiotherapy. Source of these receptors: a man between 40 and 49 years old with gastric cancer.

There are a few counts of this clone. V usage is TRBV19 and J usage is TRBJ1-2; D uncertain. CDR1 and CDR2 (germline): LNHDA, SQIVND (reference sequence). V was pared by 7 bases and J by 4 bases, with 10 bases between. The CDR3 has 12 residues. The CDR3 region has the DNA TGTGCCAGTAATAAGGACGGCTATGGCTACACCTTC. It translates to CASNKDGYGYTF.

J is TRBJ1-2 and V is TRBV27; D call uncertain. The V gene lost 5 bases and the J gene lost 6 bases, with 22 bases spanning the gap. The CDR3 is made up of 16 amino acids. Looked up from germline, CDR1 is MNHEY and CDR2 is SMNVEV (reference sequence). The CDR3 reads CASSLTRMRPGDGYTF. As DNA, the CDR3 is TGTGCCAGCAGTCTTACTCGGATGCGGCCTGGGGATGGCTACACCTTC.

This clone occurred once. The rearrangement uses TRBV9 and TRBJ1-5, with 7 bases fitting TRBD1. V shed 4 bases and J 2 bases; nucleotides not matched to a gene: 3. The CDR3 covers 14 residues. Germline assignment: CDR1 SGDLS and CDR2 YYNGEE. For the CDR3, the DNA is TGTGCCAGCAGCCCAGGGGGGGGCAATCAGCCCCAGCATTTT. It yields the protein CASSPGGGNQPQHF.

The chain employs TRBV7-9 and TRBJ2-7, with 10 positions matching TRBD1. The V gene end was trimmed by 4 bases and the J gene end by 5 bases; junction bases not matched to a gene: 5. The CDR3 has 14 amino acids. In germline, CDR1 is SEHNR, CDR2 FQNEAQ (reference sequence). As DNA, the CDR3 is TGTGCCAGCAGCTCGGGGACAGGGGCGAACGAGCAGTACTTC. It specifies CASSSGTGANEQYF.

The chain carries TRBV7-2 and TRBJ2-1; 7 bases fit TRBD2. V trimming: 5 bases; J trimming: 7 bases; junction bases outside the gene matches: 14. The V gene's germline CDR1 is SGHTA and CDR2 FQGNSA. This CDR3 has 16 residues. The CDR3 nucleotides read TGTGCCAGCAGCCCTCAACTGGGCGGGGGTAGGAATGAGCAGTTCTTC. Protein product: CASSPQLGGGRNEQFF. Full variable domain (outside the CDR3, taken from reference TRBV7-2 and TRBJ2-1): GAGVSQSPSNKVTEKGKDVELRCDPISGHTALYWYRQSLGQGLEFLIYFQGNSAPDKSGLPSDRFSAERTGGSVSTLTIQRTQQEDSAVYLCASSPQLGGGRNEQFFGPGTRLTVL.

This sequence joins TRBV7-2 and TRBJ1-3; D not certain. The CDR3 has 14 amino acids. The germline V gene has CDR1 SGHTA and CDR2 FQGNSA. V gave up 3 bases and J gave up 0 bases, with 6 bases separating them. The CDR3 DNA reads as TGTGCCAGCAGCTTCGGAATCTCTGGAAACACCATATATTTT. This gives the protein CASSFGISGNTIYF.

This rearrangement joins TRBV18 to TRBJ2-2; no clear D gene. The germline V and J ends were trimmed by 3 bases and 0 bases, with 11 bases remaining between them. Germline CDR1 reads KGHSH; CDR2 reads LQKENI. This CDR3 has 16 amino acids. For the CDR3, the DNA is TGTGCCAGCTCACCCATGGCAGCTTCGAACACCGGGGAGCTGTTTTTT. Protein: CASSPMAASNTGELFF.

The chain employs TRBV30 and TRBJ2-3; D not resolved. The CDR3 totals 15 residues. Germline assignment: CDR1 GTSNPN and CDR2 SVGIG (reference sequence). Trimming shortened V by 5 bases and J by 0 bases, and 15 bases separated the two germline ends. The CDR3, as DNA: TGTGCCTGGGATACCAGGCTGACTAGCACAGATACGCAGTATTTT. Translating gives CAWDTRLTSTDTQYF.

The chain joins TRBV5-1 to TRBJ1-6; tentatively, D is TRBD1 (5 bases). Trimming stripped 1 base from V and 0 bases from J, with 11 bases between. Germline CDR1 and CDR2: SGHRS and YFSETQ. This CDR3 has 17 residues. CDR3 sequence reads: CASSLWGVSSYNSPLHF. CDR3 nucleotide sequence: TGCGCCAGCAGCTTGTGGGGGGTAAGCTCCTATAATTCACCCCTCCACTTT.

This clone appeared a few times. This rearrangement joins TRBV6-1 to TRBJ1-4; 7 nucleotides agree with TRBD1. V was clipped by 3 bases and J by 7 bases; unmatched bases: 5. Germline V lookup: CDR1 MNHNS, CDR2 SASEGT. This CDR3 spans 14 amino acids. The CDR3 bases are TGTGCCAGCAGTGACAGGGGGAGGAGTGAAAAACTGTTTTTT. Protein: CASSDRGRSEKLFF.

V gene TRBV6-6 combines with J gene TRBJ1-2; D gene uncertain. V was pared by 2 bases and J by 3 bases, with 7 bases between. The CDR3 contains 13 residues. Germline V CDR1 and CDR2: MNHNY, SVGAGI (reference sequence). The CDR3 DNA follows: TGTGCCAGCAGTTACGGCACAGACTATGGCTACACCTTC. Translating gives CASSYGTDYGYTF.

This sequence joins TRBV5-4 and TRBJ1-1; D remains ambiguous. CDR1 SGHNT and CDR2 YYREEE come from the germline V gene (reference sequence). Trimming took 1 base from V and 7 from J, leaving 8 bases between them. This CDR3 contains 12 residues. The CDR3 DNA sequence: TGTGCCAGCAGCTTGAGGCACGGTGAAGCTTTCTTT. This encodes CASSLRHGEAFF.

About this clone: Different DNA sequences within this sample yield the same CDR3. The rearrangement uses TRBV14 and TRBJ2-7; D possibly matches TRBD1 or TRBD2 (6 bases each). Trimming removed 2 bases from V and 4 bases from J, with 15 bases in between. CDR1 and CDR2 from the germline V gene are SGHDN and FVKESK. The CDR3 runs to 15 residues. CDR3 bases: TGTGCCAGCAGCCAACCTGGGGGGCAGGGGTACGAGCAGTACTTC. As protein: CASSQPGGQGYEQYF.

The gene calls are TRBV6-6 and TRBJ1-5; 7 bases fit TRBD1. Germline CDR1 reads MNHNY; CDR2 reads SVGAGI (reference sequence). The CDR3 is 15 amino acids. V lost 6 bases to trimming and J lost 2 bases; unmatched junction nucleotides: 7. The CDR3 spells CASRPYDRGNQPQHF. The DNA of the CDR3 is TGTGCCAGCAGACCATACGACAGGGGCAATCAGCCCCAGCATTTT.

V and J are TRBV2 and TRBJ1-2; D remains unclear. Germline values: CDR1 SNHLY, CDR2 FYNNEI. The CDR3 has 16 amino acids. V lost 10 bases and J lost 6, with 27 bases in between. The CDR3 protein is CATLPRSGVAGHGYTF. CDR3 DNA: TGTGCCACTCTGCCGAGATCAGGAGTGGCAGGCCATGGCTACACCTTC. The entire variable domain, with the rest obtained from reference TRBV2 and TRBJ1-2, is as follows: EPEVTQTPSHQVTQMGQEVILRCVPISNHLYFYWYRQILGQKVEFLVSFYNNEISEKSEIFDDQFSVERPDGSNFTLKIRSTKLEDSAMYFCATLPRSGVAGHGYTFGSGTRLTVV.

This clone was picked up one time. The genes are TRBV29-1 and TRBJ1-1; 8 nucleotides line up with TRBD1. This CDR3 has 17 residues. The germline V gene encodes CDR1 SQVTM and CDR2 ANQGSEA. V gave up 5 bases and J gave up 1 base; unmatched junction bases: 15. The CDR3 DNA reads TGCAGCGTTCCTACTTCTCGCCTGGGACAGGCGAACACTGAAGCTTTCTTT. Amino acid sequence: CSVPTSRLGQANTEAFF.

The gene calls are TRBV10-3 and TRBJ2-7; TRBD2 might be the D (6 bases). V gave up 2 bases and J gave up 3 bases, with 17 bases separating them. The CDR3 consists of 16 residues. The germline CDR1 and CDR2 sequences are ENHRY and SYGVKD. The chain's CDR3 is CAISETSGTLGYEQYF. The CDR3 bases are TGTGCCATCAGTGAGACCTCCGGGACTTTAGGCTACGAGCAGTACTTC.

V is TRBV10-3 and J is TRBJ2-3; 8 bases are a match to TRBD1. This CDR3 is 17 amino acids long. Germline lookup yields CDR1 ENHRY and CDR2 SYGVKD. J was trimmed by 0 bases and V by 7 bases; bases with no gene match: 12. The CDR3 sequence: CAITRDRFTSSTDTQYF. The CDR3 nucleotides are TGTGCCATCACCCGGGACAGGTTCACTTCTAGCACAGATACGCAGTATTTT.